A selection of T cell receptor beta chains follows, all from one sample in a study of OX40 agonist ivuxolimab in advanced cancers. The assay was immunoSEQ multiplex PCR, and TCRdb's table has in-frame clones only and misses some. The sample has under 9,500 clones; about nine tenths are singletons. The sequenced sample was CD4+ or CD8+ T cells sorted from blood, obtained in a trial of the OX40 agonist ivuxolimab. The origin of the receptors is an adult with an advanced solid tumor such as melanoma, head and neck, liver or kidney cancer. Each CDR3 is given with its conserved first and last residue. The D gene is left open where the match is weak. Expanded clones get a size class; other rows say once, few or many, or leave the size out.

d_call | j_call | clone_size | v_call | cdr3_nt | cdr3_aa
NA | TRBJ2-7 | NA | TRBV10-3 | TGTGCCATCAGTGAGGCGTACGAGCAGTACTTC | CAISEAYEQYF
NA | TRBJ1-1 | NA | TRBV5-5 | TGTGCCAGCAGCTTGGAACTAAGAGGGACTGAAGCTTTCTTT | CASSLELRGTEAFF
NA | TRBJ1-2 | NA | TRBV7-8 | TGTGCCAGCAGCTTACAAGGGGCAACCTATGGCTACACCTTC | CASSLQGATYGYTF
NA | TRBJ1-4 | NA | TRBV27 | TGTGCCAGCAGTCCTAATCCCCTCGAAAAACTGTTTTTT | CASSPNPLEKLFF
NA | TRBJ1-2 | NA | TRBV15 | TGTGCCACCAGCGGAGGTTTTGGGGGACATTACGATGGCTACACCTTC | CATSGGFGGHYDGYTF
TRBD2 | TRBJ2-3 | NA | TRBV7-6 | TGTGCCAGCAGCCCGACTAGCGGGATCGCAGATACGCAGTATTTT | CASSPTSGIADTQYF
TRBD2 | TRBJ2-7 | NA | TRBV7-1 | TGTGCCAGCAGCTTAGAGGCTAGCGGGAGCCCATGGGAGCAGTACTTC | CASSLEASGSPWEQYF
NA | TRBJ2-7 | NA | TRBV19 | TGTGCCAGTAGTCGGTGGAGACTAGGCCAGGACGAGCAGTACTTC | CASSRWRLGQDEQYF
NA | TRBJ1-1 | few | TRBV7-9 | TGTGCCAGCAGCTTAGCAGGTATCACTGACGAAGCTTTCTTT | CASSLAGITDEAFF
NA | TRBJ1-2 | once | TRBV18 | TGTGCCAGCTCACCACCGGGGGTTGATTGGGGCTACACCTTC | CASSPPGVDWGYTF